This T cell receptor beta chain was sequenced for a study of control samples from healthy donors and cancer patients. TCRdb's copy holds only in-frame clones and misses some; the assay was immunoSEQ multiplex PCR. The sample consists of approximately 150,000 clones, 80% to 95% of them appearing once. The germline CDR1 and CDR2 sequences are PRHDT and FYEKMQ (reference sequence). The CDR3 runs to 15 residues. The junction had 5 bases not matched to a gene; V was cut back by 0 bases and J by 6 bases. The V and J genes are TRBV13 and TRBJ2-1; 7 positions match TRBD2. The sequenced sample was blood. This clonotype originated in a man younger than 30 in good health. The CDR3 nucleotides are TGTGCCAGCAGCTTAGGCGGCGGGAGTGGCAATGAGCAGTTCTTC. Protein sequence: CASSLGGGSGNEQFF. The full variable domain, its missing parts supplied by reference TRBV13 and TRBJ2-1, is AAGVIQSPRHLIKEKRETATLKCYPIPRHDTVYWYQQGPGQDPQFLISFYEKMQSDKGSIPDRFSAQQFSDYHSELNMSSLELGDSALYFCASSLGGGSGNEQFFGPGTRLTVL.